The next 9 T cell receptor beta chains were all read from a single sample in a study of blood T cell repertoires in COVID-19. Repertoires were generated with immunoSEQ multiplex PCR, while TCRdb's copy carries only in-frame clones and drops some. This sample has around 70,000 clones, with approximately 81% found just once. The sequenced sample consisted of peripheral blood. The receptors were sampled from an elderly woman with active or convalescent COVID-19.

The chain links TRBV7-6 to TRBJ2-7; TRBD2 matches 9 bases. This CDR3 spans 16 amino acids. Per the germline V gene, CDR1 is SGHVS and CDR2 is FNYEAQ. V shed 5 bases and J 0 bases; nucleotides not matched to a gene: 8. The CDR3 DNA follows: TGTGCCAGCAGCATGGGAGTTAGCGGGAGCTCCTACGAGCAGTACTTC. Amino acids: CASSMGVSGSSYEQYF.

The chain employs TRBV28 and TRBJ1-5, with D hard to call. CDR1 MDHEN and CDR2 SYDVKM come from the germline V gene. The CDR3 is 11 residues long. Trimming removed 4 bases from V and 7 bases from J, with 5 bases in between. The CDR3: CASSSRQPQHF. The CDR3 region has the DNA TGTGCCAGCAGTTCGAGGCAGCCCCAGCATTTT.

The gene calls are TRBV5-1 and TRBJ2-3; 9 nucleotides match TRBD2. CDR3 length: 16 residues. Germline loops: CDR1 SGHRS, CDR2 YFSETQ. V lost 0 bases, J lost 2 bases, and 4 bases stayed unmatched. The CDR3 coding sequence is TGCGCCAGCAGCTTGGCCCTAGCGGGGACCACAGATACGCAGTATTTT. This sequence encodes CASSLALAGTTDTQYF.

V is TRBV6-1 and J is TRBJ1-5; D call uncertain. Trimming removed 2 bases at V and 4 bases at J, with 6 bases between. The CDR3 covers 13 residues. Germline V gene lookup returns CDR1 MNHNS and CDR2 SASEGT. The CDR3 bases are TGTGCCAGCAGTGAAAGGCGGAATCAGCCCCAGCATTTT. It codes for CASSERRNQPQHF.

The chain has TRBV7-2 and TRBJ1-2; D is possibly TRBD1 (5 bases). The germline gives CDR1 SGHTA, CDR2 FQGNSA. This CDR3 contains 16 residues. The germline V and J ends were trimmed by 6 bases and 6 bases, with 23 bases remaining between them. The CDR3 is CASRYQRGLTEDGYTF. The CDR3, as DNA: TGTGCCAGCAGGTACCAGCGGGGCCTAACAGAGGATGGCTACACCTTC.

CDR3 DNA: TGTGCCAGCACCCCGGGGTTCTGGGGAGAGACCCAGTACTTC. Translated: CASTPGFWGETQYF. The chain joins TRBV25-1 to TRBJ2-5; a weak D match, TRBD2 (5 bases). Germline V gene sequence: CDR1 MGHDK, CDR2 SYGVNS. Trimming removed 7 bases at V and 4 bases at J, with 16 bases between. The CDR3 runs 14 residues.

The CDR3 DNA follows: TGTGCCAGCAGCCTTACCGGGACAGTGAATGAAAAACTGTTTTTT. Amino acids: CASSLTGTVNEKLFF. V gene TRBV5-5 combines with J gene TRBJ1-4; 7 nucleotides line up with TRBD1. The germline gives CDR1 SGHKS, CDR2 YYEKEE (reference sequence). CDR3 size: 15 residues. The J segment lost 5 bases and the V segment lost 4 bases, leaving 8 bases of the junction unmatched.

J is TRBJ2-7 and V is TRBV6-1; 10 nucleotides agree with TRBD1. The CDR3 covers 14 residues. The germline V gene has CDR1 MNHNS and CDR2 SASEGT. Losses at the gene ends were 3 bases for V and 6 bases for J; bases not matched to a gene: 5. In DNA, the CDR3 is TGTGCCAGCAGTGACCCCGGGACAGGGGTCGAGCAGTACTTC. It is translated as CASSDPGTGVEQYF.

This clone occurred a few times. V is TRBV18 and J is TRBJ1-1; D call uncertain. Trimming left V 2 bases short and J 0 bases short, with 4 bases between. Germline CDR1 and CDR2: KGHSH and LQKENI. The CDR3 spans 13 residues. CDR3: CASSPAVNTEAFF. The DNA of the CDR3 is TGTGCCAGCTCACCAGCAGTGAACACTGAAGCTTTCTTT.